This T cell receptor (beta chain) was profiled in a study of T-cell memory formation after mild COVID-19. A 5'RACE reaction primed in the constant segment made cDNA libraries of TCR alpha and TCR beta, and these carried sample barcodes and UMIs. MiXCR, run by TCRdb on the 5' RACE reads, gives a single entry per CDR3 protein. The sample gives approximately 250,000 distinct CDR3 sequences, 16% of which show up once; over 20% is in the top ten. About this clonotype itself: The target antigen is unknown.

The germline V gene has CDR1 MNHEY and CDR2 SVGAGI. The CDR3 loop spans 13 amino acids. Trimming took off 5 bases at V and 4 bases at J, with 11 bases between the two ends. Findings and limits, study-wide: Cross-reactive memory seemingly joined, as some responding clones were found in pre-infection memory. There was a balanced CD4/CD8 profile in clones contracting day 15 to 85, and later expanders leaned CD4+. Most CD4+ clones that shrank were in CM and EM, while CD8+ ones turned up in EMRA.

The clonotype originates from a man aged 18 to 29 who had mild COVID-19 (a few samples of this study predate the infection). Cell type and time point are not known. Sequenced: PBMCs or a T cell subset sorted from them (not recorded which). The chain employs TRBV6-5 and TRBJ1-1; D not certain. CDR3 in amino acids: CASSTPIGTEAFF. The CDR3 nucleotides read TGTGCCAGCAGTACCCCTATTGGCACTGAAGCTTTCTTT.